A single sample is the source of the 26 T cell receptor beta chains below, sequenced in a study of T cell clones after liver transplantation. These receptors have no known antigen. TCRbeta sequences of proliferating CFSE-low MLR cells were labeled alloreactive. Sequenced by immunoSEQ multiplex PCR; TCRdb stores in-frame clones only, minus some. The table shows around 1,200 clones, with about 40% occurring only once. The material sequenced was CD4+ T cells from cultured PBMCs. All receptors derive from a human patient who received a liver transplant. Some of the T cells might come from the graft donor.

This clone qualifies as large. In DNA form, the CDR3 reads TGTGCCAGTAGTACAGGGTTGGGTGGCTACACCTTC. It yields the protein CASSTGLGGYTF. The chain joins TRBV19 to TRBJ1-2; possible D gene TRBD1, 5 bases. Between the trimmed V and J ends, which lost 4 bases and 7 bases, there was a span of 10 bases. Germline CDR1 is LNHDA and CDR2 is SQIVND (reference sequence). This CDR3 is built from 12 residues.

By frequency in the sample, this clone is large. V gene TRBV18 combines with J gene TRBJ1-1, with D unresolved. With 0 bases removed from V and 3 bases from J, the gap between germline ends came to 5 bases. This CDR3 contains 13 residues. Germline lookup yields CDR1 KGHSH and CDR2 LQKENI. In DNA form, the CDR3 reads TGTGCCAGCTCACCACCGGCGGACACTGAAGCTTTCTTT. It is translated as CASSPPADTEAFF. The whole variable domain, filled in from reference TRBV18 and TRBJ1-1, reads NAGVMQNPRHLVRRRGQEARLRCSPMKGHSHVYWYRQLPEEGLKFMVYLQKENIIDESGMPKERFSAEFPKEGPSILRIQQVVRGDSAAYFCASSPPADTEAFFGQGTRLTVV.

This clone has a handful of counts. V and J are TRBV11-2 and TRBJ2-5; the D gene is possibly TRBD2 (5 bases). The CDR3 spans 13 residues. The ends were cut back, 3 bases at V and 1 base at J, with 6 bases in the middle. CDR1 and CDR2 from the germline V gene are SGHAT and FQNNGV. CDR3 in DNA: TGTGCCAGCAGCTTCGGGATCCAAGAGACCCAGTACTTC. This gives the protein CASSFGIQETQYF.

This sequence joins TRBV5-5 and TRBJ2-6; D ambiguous. Trimming stripped 7 bases from V and 4 bases from J, with 9 bases between. The germline V gene has CDR1 SGHKS and CDR2 YYEKEE (reference sequence). The CDR3 totals 13 residues. CDR3 sequence: CASVNWGANVLTF. The CDR3 DNA is TGTGCCAGCGTTAACTGGGGGGCCAACGTCCTGACTTTC.

Only one count was recorded for this clone. The chain employs TRBV5-4 and TRBJ2-7; 9 bases map to TRBD2. Germline V gene sequence: CDR1 SGHNT, CDR2 YYREEE (reference sequence). J was trimmed by 1 base and V by 2 bases; bases with no gene match: 10. The CDR3 runs 17 residues. The CDR3 reads CASSLSRGGRGSYEQYF. CDR3 DNA: TGTGCCAGCAGCTTATCAAGAGGCGGGAGGGGATCCTACGAGCAGTACTTC.

For this clone: The junction shows a germline mismatch at one end, possibly a read error. The V call is TRBV5-4, the J call TRBJ2-4; D is undetermined. The CDR3 has 15 amino acids. Germline values: CDR1 SGHNT, CDR2 YYREEE (reference sequence). The CDR3 is CASSQDAAAKNIQYF. In DNA, the CDR3 is TGCGCCAGCAGCCAAGATGCAGCGGCCAAAAACATTCAGTACTTC.

The V call is TRBV11-2, the J call TRBJ2-2; 7 bases are shared with TRBD2. The V segment lost 4 bases and the J segment 2 bases; nucleotides outside the gene matches: 4. The CDR3 extends over 15 amino acids. Germline assignment: CDR1 SGHAT and CDR2 FQNNGV. This chain's CDR3 is CASSSLAANTGELFF. The CDR3 DNA reads TGTGCCAGCAGCTCTCTAGCGGCTAACACCGGGGAGCTGTTTTTT.

The chain couples TRBV5-1 to TRBJ1-2; D gene ambiguous. From germline, CDR1 is SGHRS and CDR2 YFSETQ. The V end lost 3 bases, the J end lost 1 base, and 7 bases lay between the germline ends. This CDR3 has 13 residues. The CDR3 here is CASSYQNNYGYTF. The CDR3 DNA follows: TGCGCCAGCAGCTATCAAAATAACTATGGCTACACCTTC.

This clone rates as large (0.1 to 1%). The genes are TRBV28 and TRBJ2-7, with TRBD2 matching 8 bases. The trim removed 6 bases at V and 5 bases at J, leaving 12 bases unmatched. The CDR3 totals 15 residues. The germline gives CDR1 MDHEN, CDR2 SYDVKM. The CDR3 is CASSTTSGLDHEQYF. The CDR3 coding sequence is TGTGCCAGCAGCACTACTTCGGGACTAGACCACGAGCAGTACTTC.

This clone is deemed medium-sized. This chain links TRBV7-2 with TRBJ2-7; TRBD2 matches 7 bases. The CDR3 is 15 amino acids. The V segment lost 0 bases and the J segment 3 bases; nucleotides outside the gene matches: 5. The germline gives CDR1 SGHTA, CDR2 FQGNSA. In DNA, the CDR3 is TGTGCCAGCAGCTTAGCGGCCGGACTAGTCTACGAGCAGTACTTC. Translating it yields CASSLAAGLVYEQYF.

The V and J genes are TRBV13 and TRBJ1-2; D might be TRBD1 (6 bases). The CDR3 is 13 residues long. V dropped 6 bases and J dropped 7 bases, with 15 bases sitting between them. Germline loops: CDR1 PRHDT, CDR2 FYEKMQ (reference sequence). CDR3 protein: CASSLQGTGGYTF. The CDR3 DNA follows: TGTGCCAGCAGTTTACAGGGAACAGGTGGCTACACCTTC.

This clone was counted only a few times. This chain connects TRBV11-3 to TRBJ2-7; D not certain. The CDR3 spans 12 residues. Trimming left V 0 bases short and J 7 bases short, with 7 bases between. CDR1 SGHNT and CDR2 YENEEA come from the germline V gene. CDR3 DNA: TGTGCCAGCAGCTTAGATTTCTGGGAGCAGTACTTC. Translating it yields CASSLDFWEQYF.

By share of the sample, this clone is large. The chain carries TRBV5-4 and TRBJ2-2, with D unclear. Germline V CDR1 and CDR2: SGHNT, YYREEE (reference sequence). V shed 1 base and J shed 3 bases, with 7 bases lying between them. The length of the CDR3 is 14 residues. The CDR3 DNA is TGTGCCAGCAGCTTGTTACCCGACACCGGGGAGCTGTTTTTT. Translation gives CASSLLPDTGELFF.

The V and J genes are TRBV6-5 and TRBJ2-3, with D uncertain. V was trimmed by 5 bases and J by 5 bases, leaving 14 bases between them. The CDR3 runs to 14 residues. Germline V CDR1 and CDR2: MNHEY, SVGAGI. CDR3 protein: CASSERWGRDTQYF. For the CDR3, the DNA is TGTGCCAGCAGTGAAAGGTGGGGTCGAGATACGCAGTATTTT.

This clone is classed as medium-sized. V gene TRBV9 combines with J gene TRBJ2-3; D is possibly TRBD1 (6 bases). This CDR3 has 16 amino acids. Trimming pared 4 bases from V and 0 bases from J, leaving 15 bases between. Germline CDR1 is SGDLS and CDR2 is YYNGEE. The CDR3 here is CASSPSGQTSTDTQYF. In nucleotides, the CDR3 is TGTGCCAGCAGCCCCTCCGGACAGACTAGCACAGATACGCAGTATTTT.

CDR3 residues: CSARGLAGYNEQFF. In nucleotides, the CDR3 is TGCAGCGCCCGGGGACTAGCGGGATACAATGAGCAGTTCTTC. This sequence joins TRBV29-1 and TRBJ2-1; 13 bases align to TRBD2. The CDR3 has 14 amino acids. V was clipped by 7 bases and J by 4 bases; unmatched bases: 4. In germline, CDR1 is SQVTM, CDR2 ANQGSEA.

As to this clone: One end of the junction is discordant with germline, which a read error may explain. V is TRBV6-6 and J is TRBJ2-5; perhaps D is TRBD1 or TRBD2 (5 bases each). Looked up from germline, CDR1 is MNHNY and CDR2 is SVGAGI (reference sequence). This CDR3 contains 11 residues. The CDR3 spells CAISGGETQYF. The CDR3 DNA reads TGTGCCATCAGTGGGGGAGAGACCCAGTACTTC.

By its share, this clone is medium-sized. The V and J genes are TRBV9 and TRBJ2-2, with 9 nucleotides matching TRBD2. Trimming cost V 0 bases and J 6 bases; bases outside gene matches: 3. The CDR3 spans 15 residues. Germline-derived CDR1 and CDR2 are SGDLS and YYNGEE. The CDR3 region is CASSVALAGAGELFF. The CDR3 DNA reads as TGTGCCAGCAGCGTAGCCTTAGCGGGAGCCGGGGAGCTGTTTTTT.

The chain is built from TRBV19 and TRBJ1-2, with unresolved D. The V end lost 2 bases, the J end lost 4 bases, and 11 bases lay between the germline ends. Germline V gene data show CDR1 as LNHDA and CDR2 as SQIVND (reference sequence). The CDR3 has 14 residues. Here the CDR3 DNA reads TGTGCCAGTAGTATAAGCCAGTGGGGCTATGGCTACACCTTC. Translated: CASSISQWGYGYTF.

This clone was recorded a few times. This chain uses TRBV11-1 with TRBJ2-5; no definite D call. Trimming left V 5 bases short and J 0 bases short, with 7 bases between. CDR1 is SGHAT, CDR2 FQDESV, per germline (reference sequence). This CDR3 has 13 amino acids. The CDR3 DNA reads TGTGCCAGCAGCCACTGGAACCAAGAGACCCAGTACTTC. Its translation: CASSHWNQETQYF.

This sequence joins TRBV6-6 and TRBJ1-2; tentatively, D is TRBD1 (6 bases). Looked up from germline, CDR1 is MNHNY and CDR2 is SVGAGI (reference sequence). Trimming cost V 4 bases and J 7 bases, with 13 bases left between them. The CDR3 totals 13 residues. As DNA, the CDR3 is TGTGCCAGCAGTTTACAGGGAACAGGTGGCTACACCTTC. Translated, it gives CASSLQGTGGYTF.

The genes are TRBV11-2 and TRBJ2-5; the D call may be TRBD1 or TRBD2 (5 bases each). The CDR3 is made up of 13 amino acids. V gave up 4 bases and J gave up 5 bases, with 11 bases separating them. Germline V gene sequence: CDR1 SGHAT, CDR2 FQNNGV. The CDR3 DNA sequence: TGTGCCAGCAGCTCGGGACCCAGGGAGACCCAGTACTTC. Translated, it gives CASSSGPRETQYF.

CDR3 sequence: CASSQDAAAKNIQYF. CDR3 nucleotide sequence: TGCGCCAGCAGCCAAGATGCAGCGGCCAAAAACATTCAGTACTTC. The chain employs TRBV4-1 and TRBJ2-4; D gene unclear. The CDR3 is 15 residues long. V shed 0 bases and J shed 1 base, with 7 bases lying between them. Germline V gene lookup returns CDR1 MGHRA and CDR2 YSYEKL.

In this sample, this clone turned up once. The chain's CDR3 is CASRGDTNQPQHF. CDR3 sequence (DNA): TGTGCCAGCAGGGGCGACACCAATCAGCCCCAGCATTTT. V usage is TRBV6-1 and J usage is TRBJ1-5, with D hard to call. V was shortened by 6 bases and J by 3 bases, with 9 bases between the two germline ends. This CDR3 has 13 amino acids. Germline lookup yields CDR1 MNHNS and CDR2 SASEGT.

The CDR3 region is CASSHRRDTEQYF. CDR3 nucleotides: TGCGCCAGCAGCCACCGCCGGGACACCGAGCAGTACTTC. The chain recombines TRBV4-3 with TRBJ2-7; a weak D match, TRBD1 (6 bases). CDR3 length: 13 amino acids. Germline V lookup: CDR1 LGHNA, CDR2 YSLEER. Trimming took 3 bases from V and 6 from J, leaving 12 bases between them.

The chain combines TRBV11-3 with TRBJ1-1, with 7 bases that match TRBD1. V was pared by 5 bases and J by 6 bases, with 12 bases of the junction left unmatched. The germline gives CDR1 SGHNT, CDR2 YENEEA. The CDR3 has 15 amino acids. CDR3 in amino acids: CASSRVRDSPSEAFF. The DNA for the CDR3 is TGTGCCAGCAGCCGAGTCCGGGACAGCCCTTCTGAAGCTTTCTTT.